This T cell receptor (beta chain) was documented in a study of T cell responses to AZD1222 COVID-19 vaccine (dated by TCRdb to about 2021). Describing the broader study: TCR sequencing was performed for fewer than 250 trial participants, of whom around 210 were given two doses of AZD1222 and about 25 were given two doses of MenACWY control vaccine. Trial participants were enrolled by age into 18-55, 56-69 and 70-plus year subgroups, with 148, 28 and 57 TCR-sequenced participants respectively. The paper's findings and limits, for the study overall: Participants were mostly white British, with more females than males. The authors suggested clonal diversity may have been underestimated. In the small 56-69-year group, the increase in depth fell short of significance, most likely because of low power. The whole spike protein was spanned by vaccine-associated CD4 TCRs, and dominant responses were seen in regions 160-218 and 743-854. Because no day 14 peak-response samples were available, the repertoires could be characterized only after the peak T cell response. A significant rise in spike-specific TCR breadth and depth was observed after two AZD1222 doses relative to day 0 and relative to MenACWY recipients. Nearly half of unique spike-specific TCRs reportedly recognized epitopes outside regions mutated in the B.1.351 and B.1.1.7 variants. Conclusions about previously exposed vaccinees are limited, since just five or six AZD1222 recipients were seropositive for SARS-CoV-2 at baseline.

The intended sense of this specimen's time point label: baseline before first vaccination. According to the study, the label for this sample's treatment or condition signals: meningococcal conjugate vaccine given as trial control. Samples from vaccinated people were obtained from the UK trials COV001 and COV002, which included a single-blind randomized controlled phase 2/3 trial of AZD1222 (ChAdOx1 nCoV-19) in healthy adults. Trial participant PBMC samples were collected at day 0 and day 28 after the second dose for TCRbeta chain sequencing. On this clone: Its binding antigen is unknown. Within one base of it there is no much larger clone, and no base qualities were kept.

The CDR3 regions of human TCRbeta chains were analyzed by immunosequencing. From the authors' description of their analysis: TCRs in the repertoires were compared against a reference library of SARS-CoV-2-specific TCRs that had been generated with the MIRA antigen-specificity platform. Breadth was defined as the fraction of unique TCRs that were SARS-CoV-2-associated. Depth was defined as the fraction of total T cells that were SARS-CoV-2-associated. Using the MIRA data, every spike-specific TCR was mapped to the spike region that the TCR reacted to and assigned to either a CD4 or a CD8 class. Log10-transformed breadth and depth values were compared by one-way ANOVA with Sidak's multiple comparisons tests. The source is immuneACCESS, and TCRdb retained only in-frame sequences with V and J called. Part of the clones is not carried over; for the studies checked, unresolved V genes explain less than half of this, and the remainder is unexplained. The DNA was the basis for D and trimming; V, J and clone size are from that table. A total of about 89,000 clones appear in this sample, around 91% of them only once. The top ten clonotypes cover approximately 5.2% of the sample.

CDR1 and CDR2, per the germline V gene, are SGDLS and YYNGEE. There are 16 amino acids in the CDR3, from cysteine to phenylalanine inclusive. Only the CDR3 region is kept as DNA, spanning 48 bases read in frame from base 1. V and J lose 3 bases and 0 bases, and a span of 14 bases separates them. The chain is made from TRBV9 and TRBJ2-3; TRBD2 is possibly the D segment (6 matching bases). Material: peripheral blood, obtained on day 0 of MenACWY control vaccination. The TCR originated in an adult in good health. The CDR3 region: CASSEAGGASTDTQYF. DNA sequence: TGTGCCAGCAGCGAGGCCGGGGGAGCGAGCACAGATACGCAGTATTTT. Beyond the CDR3, the reference TRBV9 and TRBJ2-3 genes provide the residues; the full variable domain reads: DSGVTQTPKHLITATGQRVTLRCSPRSGDLSVYWYQQSLDQGLQFLIQYYNGEERAKGNILERFSAQQFPDLHSELNLSSLELGDSALYFCASSEAGGASTDTQYFGPGTRLTVL.